Following are 32 T cell receptor beta chains from one sample sequenced in a study of identical twins. TCRdb itself ran the 5' RACE reads through MiXCR, one entry per CDR3 protein. This sample has 690,000 or so distinct CDR3 sequences, with more than 6.5% found just once. This sample also appeared in a second study, on yellow fever vaccine responses in identical twins.

Source material: PBMCs. These receptors all come from a woman between 18 and 29 years old in good health.

The chain carries TRBV29-1 and TRBJ2-3; D not resolved. CDR1 SQVTM and CDR2 ANQGSEA come from the germline V gene. The germline V and J ends were trimmed by 4 bases and 2 bases, with 10 bases remaining between them. The CDR3 is 13 residues long. The CDR3 loop reads CSVVPFYTDTQYF. In DNA form, the CDR3 reads TGCAGCGTTGTTCCTTTCTACACAGATACGCAGTATTTT.

This chain links TRBV20-1 with TRBJ1-2, with D possibly matching TRBD1 (5 bases). The V gene's germline CDR1 is DFQATT and CDR2 SNEGSKA (reference sequence). CDR3 length: 13 residues. V lost 1 base to trimming and J lost 3 bases, with 9 bases between them. CDR3 region: CSARGGLDYGYTF. For the CDR3, the DNA is TGCAGTGCTAGAGGGGGACTCGACTATGGCTACACCTTC.

This clonotype was detected a few times. The gene calls are TRBV10-1 and TRBJ2-7; TRBD2 aligns across 12 bases. The V gene end was trimmed by 4 bases and the J gene end by 5 bases; junction bases not matched to a gene: 6. Germline values: CDR1 WNHNN, CDR2 SYGVQD (reference sequence). There are 15 residues in the CDR3. The CDR3 is CASSGETSGRNEQYF. Written as DNA, the CDR3 is TGCGCCAGCAGTGGAGAGACTAGCGGGAGAAACGAGCAGTACTTC.

The rearrangement links TRBV20-1 to TRBJ2-2; possibly TRBD1 for D (5 bases). Trimming took off 2 bases at V and 6 bases at J, with 10 bases between the two ends. CDR1 is DFQATT, CDR2 SNEGSKA, per germline (reference sequence). CDR3 length equals 13 residues. The CDR3 nucleotides read TGCAGTGCTAGATCCCTAGGGGCCGGGGAGCTGTTTTTT. As protein: CSARSLGAGELFF.

This clonotype occurred a few times. The genes are TRBV28 and TRBJ2-1; 7 bases are shared with TRBD1. The CDR3 extends over 15 amino acids. The junction had 5 bases not matched to a gene; V was cut back by 3 bases and J by 3 bases. Per the germline V gene, CDR1 is MDHEN and CDR2 is SYDVKM. The DNA for the CDR3 is TGTGCCAGCAGTTTTGGACAGGATCTCTACAATGAGCAGTTCTTC. Translation: CASSFGQDLYNEQFF. Based on the CDR3 plus reference TRBV28 and TRBJ2-1, the full variable domain is DVKVTQSSRYLVKRTGEKVFLECVQDMDHENMFWYRQDPGLGLRLIYFSYDVKMKEKGDIPEGYSVSREKKERFSLILESASTNQTSMYLCASSFGQDLYNEQFFGPGTRLTVL.

This clonotype was seen repeatedly, ten times or more. V usage is TRBV4-2 and J usage is TRBJ2-2; D possibly matches TRBD1 or TRBD2 (6 bases each). The germline gives CDR1 LGHNA, CDR2 YNFKEQ. The length of the CDR3 is 16 residues. V dropped 0 bases and J dropped 7 bases, with 15 bases sitting between them. CDR3 sequence reads: CASSQEARGGGGELFF. The CDR3, as DNA: TGTGCCAGCAGCCAAGAAGCGCGAGGGGGAGGCGGGGAGCTGTTTTTT.

The V gene is TRBV2, the J gene TRBJ2-7; possible D gene TRBD1, 5 bases. Trimming stripped 6 bases from V and 2 bases from J, with 11 bases between. The CDR3 totals 13 residues. The V gene's germline CDR1 is SNHLY and CDR2 FYNNEI. CDR3 sequence reads: CASRVGQAYEQYF. For the CDR3, the DNA is TGTGCCAGCAGAGTCGGACAAGCCTACGAGCAGTACTTC.

This clonotype was picked up a small number of times. The J gene is TRBJ2-1, the V gene TRBV7-9; possible D gene TRBD2, 7 bases. CDR3 length: 16 amino acids. The V gene lost 7 bases and the J gene lost 4 bases, with 20 bases spanning the gap. CDR1 and CDR2 from the germline V gene are SEHNR and FQNEAQ (reference sequence). The CDR3: CASIPRGGVSYNEQFF. For the CDR3, the DNA is TGTGCCAGCATCCCCCGAGGGGGGGTTTCATACAATGAGCAGTTCTTC.

This clonotype was counted only a few times. The rearrangement links TRBV2 to TRBJ2-5; D gene unclear. V shed 2 bases and J shed 11 bases, with 9 bases lying between them. This CDR3 is 11 amino acids long. Per germline, CDR1 SNHLY and CDR2 FYNNEI. The CDR3 coding sequence is TGTGCCAGCAGTGAAACTCTATTTCAGTACTTC. It encodes CASSETLFQYF.

This clonotype was observed at least ten times. J is TRBJ2-7 and V is TRBV5-1; no clear D. V was clipped by 4 bases and J by 2 bases, with 19 bases between them. CDR3 size: 16 residues. Germline loops: CDR1 SGHRS, CDR2 YFSETQ. CDR3: CASSEQSGLNTYEQYF. The CDR3 DNA is TGCGCCAGCAGCGAGCAGTCGGGCCTAAATACCTACGAGCAGTACTTC.

At least ten counts were recorded for this clonotype. The rearrangement joins TRBV18 to TRBJ2-3, with D perhaps matching TRBD2 (5 bases). The CDR3 loop spans 11 amino acids. Trimming took off 8 bases at V and 6 bases at J, with 9 bases between the two ends. Germline lookup yields CDR1 KGHSH and CDR2 LQKENI. CDR3 bases: TGTGCCAGCAGCCCGGGGGATACGCAGTATTTT. Amino acids: CASSPGDTQYF.

The rearrangement links TRBV5-1 to TRBJ2-2, with TRBD1 matching over 7 bases. Trimming took 2 bases from V and 4 from J; bases not matched to a gene: 11. CDR1 SGHRS and CDR2 YFSETQ come from the germline V gene. The length of the CDR3 is 17 residues. CDR3 DNA: TGCGCCAGCAGCTTTACTCTAGGGGGCGGCAGCACCGGGGAGCTGTTTTTT. Protein: CASSFTLGGGSTGELFF.

This clonotype has ten or more counts. The chain recombines TRBV7-8 with TRBJ2-1, with TRBD2 matching 11 bases. Trimming took 1 base from V and 9 from J; bases not matched to a gene: 5. Germline assignment: CDR1 SGHVS and CDR2 FQNEAQ. The CDR3 length is 15 residues. CDR3 nucleotides: TGTGCCAGCAGCTTAGTAACTAGCGGGAGACTTGAGCAGTTCTTC. Encoded protein: CASSLVTSGRLEQFF.

This clonotype was counted between two and nine times. The chain links TRBV6-5 to TRBJ2-2, with TRBD1 identical over 7 bases. This CDR3 has 15 residues. The germline V gene has CDR1 MNHEY and CDR2 SVGAGI. Trimming took 0 bases from V and 4 from J; bases not matched to a gene: 2. The CDR3 coding sequence is TGTGCCAGCAGTTACTCGGACAGGACCACCGGGGAGCTGTTTTTT. This translates into CASSYSDRTTGELFF.

The chain has TRBV20-1 and TRBJ2-1; 7 bases are a match to TRBD1. CDR1 is DFQATT and CDR2 is SNEGSKA in the germline V gene (reference sequence). The CDR3 is made up of 13 amino acids. The V and J ends lost 5 bases and 6 bases, in that order; junction bases with no gene match: 7. For the CDR3, the DNA is TGCAGTGCTCCCCCCCCAGGGGGCAATGAGCAGTTCTTC. Residues: CSAPPPGGNEQFF.

The rearrangement joins TRBV12-3 or TRBV12-4 to TRBJ2-3; D is unresolved. The CDR3 length is 11 residues. V was clipped by 4 bases and J by 5 bases, with 4 bases between them. The CDR3 spells CASSWEDTQYF. The DNA of the CDR3 is TGTGCCAGCAGTTGGGAAGATACGCAGTATTTT.

This clonotype was seen only a few times. The rearrangement uses TRBV24-1 and TRBJ2-3, with 10 bases lining up with TRBD1. J gave up 4 bases and V 5 bases, and 8 bases lay outside the gene matches. The CDR3 has 16 amino acids. Germline values: CDR1 KGHDR, CDR2 SFDVKD. The CDR3 sequence: CATSAPGQGTPDTQYF. CDR3 coding DNA: TGTGCCACCAGTGCCCCGGGACAGGGGACGCCAGATACGCAGTATTTT.

The table lists this clonotype with many counts. The chain carries TRBV10-3 and TRBJ1-1; perhaps TRBD1 as D (5 bases). The CDR3 has 14 residues. The ends were cut back, 5 bases at V and 2 bases at J, with 12 bases in the middle. In germline, CDR1 is ENHRY, CDR2 SYGVKD. The CDR3 bases are TGTGCCATCAGTCTGGGGGGGTCTAACACTGAAGCTTTCTTT. This encodes CAISLGGSNTEAFF.

The V call is TRBV15, the J call TRBJ2-1; TRBD2 matches at 10 bases. From germline, CDR1 is LNHNV and CDR2 YYDKDF (reference sequence). Unmatched junction bases numbered 9, after V lost 4 bases and J lost 6 bases. The CDR3 extends over 16 amino acids. This chain's CDR3 is CATSMKTSGRANEQFF. The CDR3 DNA follows: TGTGCCACCAGCATGAAAACGAGCGGGAGGGCCAATGAGCAGTTCTTC.

This clonotype was recorded many times. V and J are TRBV15 and TRBJ2-3; weak D call: TRBD2 (5 bases). V lost 4 bases, J lost 5 bases, and 19 bases lay in between. From germline, CDR1 is LNHNV and CDR2 YYDKDF (reference sequence). The CDR3 is 16 amino acids. This chain's CDR3 is CATSNGGFRGGDTQYF. CDR3 DNA sequence: TGTGCCACCAGCAACGGCGGGTTTAGAGGAGGAGATACGCAGTATTTT.

The rearrangement links TRBV10-2 to TRBJ2-3; D is perhaps TRBD1 (6 bases). Germline CDR1 and CDR2: WSHSY and SAAADI. V was pared by 0 bases and J by 4 bases, with 17 bases between. This CDR3 has 17 amino acids. The CDR3 loop is CASSESRPGVGPDTQYF. The CDR3 DNA follows: TGCGCCAGCAGTGAGTCCAGGCCAGGGGTGGGTCCAGATACGCAGTATTTT.

Only a few counts were recorded for this clonotype. The V and J genes are TRBV28 and TRBJ2-7; perhaps TRBD1 as D (7 bases). V was clipped by 5 bases and J by 0 bases, with 17 bases between them. Per germline, CDR1 MDHEN and CDR2 SYDVKM. This CDR3 comprises 16 residues. CDR3 DNA: TGTGCCAGCAGTCCCAGGGGGGCGGGAAACTCCTACGAGCAGTACTTC. This codes for CASSPRGAGNSYEQYF. Filled out from reference TRBV28 and TRBJ2-7, the complete variable domain reads DVKVTQSSRYLVKRTGEKVFLECVQDMDHENMFWYRQDPGLGLRLIYFSYDVKMKEKGDIPEGYSVSREKKERFSLILESASTNQTSMYLCASSPRGAGNSYEQYFGPGTRLTVT.

The chain carries TRBV12-3 or TRBV12-4 and TRBJ1-3; tentative D call: TRBD1 (6 bases). The CDR3 totals 14 residues. Trimming cost V 10 bases and J 7 bases, with 20 bases left between them. CDR3 residues: CAIELNGQTNTIYF. The CDR3 region has the DNA TGTGCCATCGAGCTTAACGGACAGACGAACACCATATATTTT.

This clonotype came up many times. The genes are TRBV7-9 and TRBJ1-1, with 8 bases matching TRBD1. This CDR3 is built from 14 residues. Germline V gene sequence: CDR1 SEHNR, CDR2 FQNEAQ (reference sequence). The trim removed 3 bases at V and 8 bases at J, leaving 8 bases unmatched. Here the CDR3 DNA reads TGTGCCAGCAGCTTCCGGGACAGGCCGTGGGAAGCTTTCTTT. Its translation: CASSFRDRPWEAFF.

This clonotype came up a few times. The chain combines TRBV7-9 with TRBJ2-1; weak D call: TRBD2 (5 bases). Deletions cut 6 bases from V and 6 bases from J, with 9 bases between. The length of the CDR3 is 12 residues. Germline CDR1 is SEHNR and CDR2 is FQNEAQ (reference sequence). For the CDR3, the DNA is TGTGCCAGCAGGGAGGATCCCAATGAGCAGTTCTTC. As protein: CASREDPNEQFF.

This clonotype was seen more than once but under ten times. CDR3 residues: CSATAGTAFGYTF. In DNA form, the CDR3 reads TGCAGTGCTACAGCCGGGACAGCTTTCGGCTACACCTTC. The genes are TRBV20-1 and TRBJ1-2, with 7 positions matching TRBD1. Trimming cost V 4 bases and J 8 bases; bases outside gene matches: 10. This CDR3 comprises 13 residues. Germline loops: CDR1 DFQATT, CDR2 SNEGSKA (reference sequence).

A few counts support this clonotype. This sequence joins TRBV6-5 and TRBJ2-2; 9 bases are a match to TRBD2. The CDR3 loop spans 19 amino acids. The germline gives CDR1 MNHEY, CDR2 SVGAGI. V dropped 7 bases and J dropped 0; count of bases not matched to a gene: 15. CDR3 protein: CASTILGGRARTNTGELFF. CDR3 in DNA: TGTGCCAGCACTATACTGGGCGGGAGGGCCCGGACGAACACCGGGGAGCTGTTTTTT.

This chain joins TRBV29-1 and TRBJ1-2; no clear D gene. Deletions cut 0 bases from V and 8 bases from J, with 7 bases between. Germline V lookup: CDR1 SQVTM, CDR2 ANQGSEA. The CDR3 extends over 11 amino acids. The CDR3 region has the DNA TGCAGCGTTGAAGACAGTAGCGGCTACACCTTC. Its protein is CSVEDSSGYTF.

The genes are TRBV5-6 and TRBJ1-6, with D possibly matching TRBD1 (6 bases). Germline V CDR1 and CDR2: SGHDT, YYEEEE. This CDR3 is built from 18 residues. Trimming stripped 1 base from V and 5 bases from J, with 19 bases between. The CDR3 sequence: CASSLTIRGRKDNSPLHF. The CDR3 coding sequence is TGTGCCAGCAGCTTGACAATCAGGGGTCGGAAGGATAATTCACCCCTCCACTTT. Filled out from reference TRBV5-6 and TRBJ1-6, the complete variable domain reads DAGVTQSPTHLIKTRGQQVTLRCSPKSGHDTVSWYQQALGQGPQFIFQYYEEEERQRGNFPDRFSGHQFPNYSSELNVNALLLGDSALYLCASSLTIRGRKDNSPLHFGNGTRLTVT.

The rearrangement uses TRBV19 and TRBJ2-3; tentative D call: TRBD2 (5 bases). The ends were cut back, 10 bases at V and 4 bases at J, with 9 bases in the middle. This CDR3 is 11 amino acids long. Per the germline V gene, CDR1 is LNHDA and CDR2 is SQIVND (reference sequence). CDR3 bases: TGTGCCACCCAGAGGGCAGATACGCAGTATTTT. This sequence encodes CATQRADTQYF.

This clonotype was seen repeatedly, ten times or more. The chain employs TRBV12-3 or TRBV12-4 and TRBJ2-3; no clear D. The CDR3 covers 13 residues. The germline V and J ends were trimmed by 5 bases and 9 bases, with 15 bases remaining between them. The CDR3: CASSRSPAGTQYF. The CDR3 DNA follows: TGTGCCAGCAGTCGCTCTCCCGCAGGCACGCAGTATTTT.

Only a few counts were recorded for this clonotype. This chain links TRBV18 with TRBJ2-3, with 12 nucleotides matching TRBD1. Per germline, CDR1 KGHSH and CDR2 LQKENI. This CDR3 comprises 18 residues. The V and J ends lost 4 bases and 1 base, in that order; junction bases with no gene match: 9. The CDR3 loop is CASSLVPGQGAGTDTQYF. The CDR3 nucleotides read TGTGCCAGCTCACTCGTTCCGGGACAGGGGGCTGGCACAGATACGCAGTATTTT.